The 12 T cell receptor beta chains below all came from one sample that was sequenced in a study of Ad26.COV2.S vaccination and SARS-CoV-2 variants. As for treatment: around 19 received Ad26.COV2.S at low or high dose, single or two shots; 5 received placebo; per-sample allocation not given. All samples were drawn on day 63, counting from the first vaccine or placebo injection. The repertoire was sequenced with immunoSEQ multiplex PCR; TCRdb's copy has only in-frame clones and lacks some. This table has around 300,000 clones, almost 90% appearing once. Specimen: peripheral blood, collected in a trial of Ad26.COV2.S vaccine versus placebo. Receptors originate from a person aged 18 to 65 who received the Ad26.COV2.S COVID-19 vaccine or a placebo.

V and J are TRBV5-6 and TRBJ1-2; D is possibly TRBD1 (6 bases). Trimming shortened V by 6 bases and J by 4 bases, and 19 bases separated the two germline ends. Germline V gives CDR1 SGHDT, CDR2 YYEEEE. CDR3 size: 15 residues. CDR3 residues: CASTGFVGAFYGYTF. CDR3 DNA: TGTGCCAGCACCGGTTTTGTGGGGGCGTTCTATGGCTACACCTTC.

This chain joins TRBV2 and TRBJ2-7; the match to TRBD1 covers 8 bases. The ends lost 1 base at V and 5 bases at J; junction bases unmatched: 4. Germline CDR1 reads SNHLY; CDR2 reads FYNNEI. The CDR3 sequence is 14 residues long. The CDR3, as DNA: TGTGCCAGCAGTGAAGGACAGGGGCCTGACGAGCAGTACTTC. It translates to CASSEGQGPDEQYF.

This chain links TRBV6-4 with TRBJ1-1, with D unclear. Trimming stripped 0 bases from V and 0 bases from J, with 5 bases between. The CDR3 runs to 14 residues. From germline, CDR1 is MRHNA and CDR2 SNTAGT. The CDR3 reads CASSDSSVNTEAFF. CDR3 in DNA: TGTGCCAGCAGTGACTCTTCTGTGAACACTGAAGCTTTCTTT.

V is TRBV6-5 and J is TRBJ1-5; D call uncertain. CDR1 and CDR2 (germline): MNHEY, SVGAGI. Between the trimmed V and J ends, which lost 5 bases and 0 bases, there was a span of 8 bases. The length of the CDR3 is 14 residues. CDR3 nucleotides: TGTGCCAGCAGTAAGGCTTATAGCAATCAGCCCCAGCATTTT. Its translation: CASSKAYSNQPQHF.

The chain recombines TRBV12-3 or TRBV12-4 with TRBJ1-2; TRBD1 matches at 7 bases. The CDR3 covers 13 residues. V dropped 3 bases and J dropped 10; count of bases not matched to a gene: 8. The CDR3 is CASSFYEGGIYTF. The CDR3 nucleotides read TGTGCCAGCAGTTTTTATGAAGGGGGCATCTACACCTTC.

V and J are TRBV30 and TRBJ2-1; D is undetermined. CDR3 length: 15 residues. Germline assignment: CDR1 GTSNPN and CDR2 SVGIG (reference sequence). Between the trimmed V and J ends, which lost 0 bases and 8 bases, there was a span of 17 bases. The CDR3 reads CAWSVRRVVIDEQFF. For the CDR3, the DNA is TGTGCCTGGAGTGTAAGAAGGGTAGTGATCGATGAGCAGTTCTTC.

Notes on this clone: A junction boundary mismatches the germline segment, possibly from a read error. The rearrangement uses TRBV29-1 and TRBJ2-1; D not certain. The CDR3 is 12 residues long. Germline assignment: CDR1 SQVTM and CDR2 ANQGSEA. The CDR3 sequence is CSVGWVATHKVF. CDR3 nucleotides: TGCAGCGTTGGGTGGGTGGCTACCCATAAGGTCTTC.

This clone was recorded only once. V gene TRBV5-6 combines with J gene TRBJ1-1, with 8 bases that match TRBD1. Per the germline V gene, CDR1 is SGHDT and CDR2 is YYEEEE. After removal of 0 bases from V and 5 bases from J, the junction contained 9 bases not matched to a gene. CDR3 length equals 16 residues. The CDR3 DNA is TGTGCCAGCAGCTTGGGTCTGACAGGGGCGCGGACTGAAGCTTTCTTT. This sequence encodes CASSLGLTGARTEAFF.

This clone has only one observation. This rearrangement joins TRBV7-2 to TRBJ2-1; TRBD2 matches 12 bases. CDR1 is SGHTA, CDR2 FQGNSA, per germline. The trim removed 5 bases at V and 6 bases at J, leaving 5 bases unmatched. The CDR3 loop spans 15 amino acids. Written as DNA, the CDR3 is TGTGCCAGCAGCCCGACTAGCGGGAGCATCAATGAGCAGTTCTTC. Residues: CASSPTSGSINEQFF.

This rearrangement joins TRBV5-1 to TRBJ1-5, with D possibly being TRBD1 (6 bases). The CDR3 extends over 14 amino acids. Trimming took off 0 bases at V and 4 bases at J, with 8 bases between the two ends. Germline V CDR1 and CDR2: SGHRS, YFSETQ. CDR3 in DNA: TGCGCCAGCAGCTTGGGGGACAAGAATCAGCCCCAGCATTTT. Its protein is CASSLGDKNQPQHF.

This clone was detected a few times. The chain recombines TRBV3-1 (or the pseudogene TRBV3-2) with TRBJ1-5, with unresolved D. V was clipped by 1 base and J by 3 bases, with 7 bases between them. Germline assignment: CDR1 LGHDT and CDR2 YNNKEL (reference sequence). CDR3 length: 14 residues. CDR3 protein: CASSQGIDNQPQHF. The CDR3 nucleotides read TGTGCCAGCAGCCAAGGGATTGACAATCAGCCCCAGCATTTT.

J is TRBJ1-4 and V is TRBV5-1, with a possible D match to TRBD1 (6 bases). V lost 3 bases and J 2 bases, leaving 11 bases between the germline ends. CDR3 length: 15 amino acids. Germline V gives CDR1 SGHRS, CDR2 YFSETQ. The CDR3 DNA reads TGCGCCAGCAGCTCGGGAGGGGGGACTAATGAAAAACTGTTTTTT. Translation gives CASSSGGGTNEKLFF.